This T cell receptor (beta chain) appears in the sequencing data of a study of T cells in tumors after PD-1 blockade (dated by TCRdb to 2018 to 2020). Notes on the research overall: Exclusion criteria were prior checkpoint blockade, use of systemic immunosuppressants, or recent radiotherapy or other anti-cancer therapy within 4 weeks. A subset of patients also received ongoing daily vismodegib 150 mg during anti-PD-1 treatment. RECIST version 1.1 was used to evaluate clinical response. Paired single-cell RNA and TCR sequencing was done in the study on site-matched tumors from patients with BCC or SCC, both before and after anti-PD-1 therapy. Pembrolizumab 200 mg every 3 weeks or cemiplimab 350 mg every 2 weeks was administered to patients. On average, tumor samples yielded 26,000 or so TCR templates (range about 500-100,000) and 6,000 or so unique clonotypes, approximately 20-fold deeper than single-cell TCR sequencing. The research as a whole found: In squamous cell carcinoma, about 51% of expanded exhausted clones were found to be novel, compared with around 27% of other expanded CD8+ clones. Most exhausted CD8+ clones that expanded after therapy were novel clonotypes not detected before treatment, suggesting clonal replacement instead of reinvigoration of pre-existing clones. The source of novel T cell clones was not identified, and lymphoid organs or rare unexpanded clones within the tumor or the tumor periphery could be included among the possible sources. Around 42% of TCR clonotypes from the tumor were detected in blood, and certain novel exhausted tumor clones were present in blood collected before treatment, which suggests recruitment from the periphery. Clonal replacement was seen only when comparing pre- and post-treatment samples and not when comparing two pre-treatment samples, which argues against artifacts from biopsy timing or location.

The CDR3 covers 15 residues, taking in both the cysteine and the phenylalanine. Only the CDR3 DNA stays, 45 bases, in frame from base 1. V is trimmed back by 0 bases and J by 6 bases, and the junction contains 5 bases that no gene match accounts for. CDR1 and CDR2, per the germline V gene, are SGHTA and FQGNSA. The immunoSEQ platform was used for deep TCRbeta sequencing. The authors processed their data as follows. Only productive rearrangements were exported from the immunoSEQ Analyzer for downstream analysis. A two-sided binomial test with a Bonferroni-corrected P below 0.01 was used to identify clones that significantly expanded or contracted between timepoints. T cell phenotypes were assigned to bulk TCRbeta clonotypes by matching the clonotypes to single-cell RNA+TCR-seq clones that had the same TCRbeta sequence. Clone enrichment in tumor was calculated as tumor frequency divided by PBMC frequency from bulk TCR sequencing. TCRs were sorted with GLIPH into specificity groups, meaning clusters of distinct TCRs that share CDR3 motifs and likely recognize common antigens. TCRdb holds this immuneACCESS table with in-frame rearrangements only. Some clones are missing; in checked studies, unresolved V genes explain under half, and the rest has no known cause. V and J calls and clone size are as listed in that table; D and trimming were resolved from the DNA. A total of about 13,000 clones appear in this sample, around 63% of them only once. Less than 30% of the sample is taken by the ten largest.

Per the publication, the time point label means: before anti-PD-1 therapy. Site-matched tumor biopsies were taken from the same primary tumor before and after PD-1 blockade. For bulk TCRbeta sequencing, genomic DNA was extracted from tumor biopsies or peripheral blood, and input amounts ranged from 616 ng to 6,004 ng. To detect rare clonotypes with greater sensitivity than single-cell TCR sequencing, bulk TCRbeta sequencing was done on the leftover biopsy material. Every patient was a poor candidate for surgical resection and had histologically proven advanced or metastatic basal or squamous cell carcinoma. Serial tumor biopsies were taken during anti-PD-1 treatment from the 4 patients comprising the squamous cell carcinoma cohort. Fresh biopsies came from the site of the primary tumor, and part of the tissue was kept in RNAlater for exome and bulk TCR sequencing. As for this clone: Its target antigen remains unknown. No much larger clonotype is one base removed from it; base qualities were not supplied.

This TCR was recovered from a human donor with cutaneous squamous cell carcinoma. Recombination linked TRBV7-2 to TRBJ2-5; TRBD2 matches 9 bases in the middle. The sequences come from tumor tissue, collected before anti-PD-1 treatment. The DNA sequence is as follows: TGTGCCAGCAGCTTAGCTAGCGGGAGTATTAAGACCCAGTACTTC. Its translation reads: CASSLASGSIKTQYF.